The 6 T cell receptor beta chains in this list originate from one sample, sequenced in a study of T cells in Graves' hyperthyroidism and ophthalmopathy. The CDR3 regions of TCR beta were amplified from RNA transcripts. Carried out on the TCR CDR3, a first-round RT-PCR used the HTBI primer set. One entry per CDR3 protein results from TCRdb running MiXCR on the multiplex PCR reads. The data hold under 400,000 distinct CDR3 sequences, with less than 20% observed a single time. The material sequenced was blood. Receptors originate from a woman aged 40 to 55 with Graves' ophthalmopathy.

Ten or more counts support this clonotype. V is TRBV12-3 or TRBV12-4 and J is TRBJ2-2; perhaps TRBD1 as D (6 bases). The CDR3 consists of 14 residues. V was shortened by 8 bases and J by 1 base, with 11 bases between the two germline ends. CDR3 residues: CASWWTENTGELFF. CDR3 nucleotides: TGTGCCAGCTGGTGGACAGAGAACACCGGGGAGCTGTTTTTT.

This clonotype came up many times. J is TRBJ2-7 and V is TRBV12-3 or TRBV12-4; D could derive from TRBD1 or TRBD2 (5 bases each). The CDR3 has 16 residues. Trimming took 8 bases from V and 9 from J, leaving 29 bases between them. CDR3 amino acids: CASGNGPRRPGGGQYF. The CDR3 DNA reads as TGTGCCAGCGGCAATGGGCCCCGGCGGCCTGGTGGGGGGCAGTACTTC.

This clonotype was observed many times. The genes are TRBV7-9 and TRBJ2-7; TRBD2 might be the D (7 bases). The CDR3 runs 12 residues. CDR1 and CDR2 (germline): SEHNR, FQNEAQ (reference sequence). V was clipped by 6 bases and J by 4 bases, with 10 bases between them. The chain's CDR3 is CASSGGAYEQYF. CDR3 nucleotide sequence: TGTGCCAGCAGTGGGGGGGCATACGAGCAGTACTTC. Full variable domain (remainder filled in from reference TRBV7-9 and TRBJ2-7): DTGVSQNPRHKITKRGQNVTFRCDPISEHNRLYWYRQTLGQGPEFLTYFQNEAQLEKSRLLSDRFSAERPKGSFSTLEIQRTEQGDSAMYLCASSGGAYEQYFGPGTRLTVT.

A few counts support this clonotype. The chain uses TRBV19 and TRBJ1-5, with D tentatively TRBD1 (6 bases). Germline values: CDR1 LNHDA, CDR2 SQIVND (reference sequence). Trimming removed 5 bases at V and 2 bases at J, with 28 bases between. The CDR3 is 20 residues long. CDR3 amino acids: CASSPGMEQGRWFGNQPQHF. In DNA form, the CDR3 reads TGTGCCAGTAGTCCCGGGATGGAGCAGGGGAGGTGGTTTGGCAATCAGCCCCAGCATTTT.

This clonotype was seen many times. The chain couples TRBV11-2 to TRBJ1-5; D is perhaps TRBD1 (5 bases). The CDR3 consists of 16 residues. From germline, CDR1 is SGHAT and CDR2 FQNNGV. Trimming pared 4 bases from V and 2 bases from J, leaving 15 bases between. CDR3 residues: CASSSQGVGGNQPQHF. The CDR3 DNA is TGTGCCAGCAGCTCCCAAGGGGTAGGGGGCAATCAGCCCCAGCATTTT.

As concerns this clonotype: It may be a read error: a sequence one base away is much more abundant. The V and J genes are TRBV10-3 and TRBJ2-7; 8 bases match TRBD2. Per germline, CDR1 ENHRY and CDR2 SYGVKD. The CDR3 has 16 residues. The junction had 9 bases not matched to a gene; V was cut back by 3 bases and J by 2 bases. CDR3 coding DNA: TGTGCCATCAGTGACGTGTGGCGGGAGGACGCCTACGAGCAGTACTTC. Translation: CAISDVWREDAYEQYF.